The entry below describes one T cell receptor beta chain. This specimen belongs to a study of CD8 T cells in ankylosing spondylitis. TCRdb passed the 5' RACE reads through MiXCR, listing each CDR3 protein once. The sample lists about 150,000 distinct CDR3 sequences; around two fifths were seen once. This TCR derives from a male donor with ankylosing spondylitis. The sequenced sample consisted of synovial fluid, either unsorted or a sorted T cell fraction (not recorded which).

DNA for the CDR3: TGTGCCAGCAGCTTGGCTGGATCAACTAATGAGCAGTTCTTC. Protein sequence: CASSLAGSTNEQFF. V usage is TRBV7-2 and J usage is TRBJ2-1; D remains unclear. The CDR3 loop spans 14 amino acids. CDR1 and CDR2 from the germline V gene are SGHTA and FQGNSA. Trimming took off 3 bases at V and 7 bases at J, with 13 bases between the two ends.